The TCR beta chain described here comes from a study of blood T cell repertoires in COVID-19. Study-wide context: Specimens from acute and convalescent COVID-19 originated in the United States, Italy and Spain.

This CDR3 has 13 residues. Germline CDR1 and CDR2: MNHEY and SMNVEV (reference sequence). Trimming cost V 5 bases and J 13 bases, with 17 bases left between them. The assay was immunoSEQ multiplex PCR, and TCRdb's table has in-frame clones only and misses some. In the table there are about 250,000 clones, about 86% of which are singletons. This clone has more than one count but fewer than ten. This chain connects TRBV27 to TRBJ1-4; D not certain. The sample comprised peripheral blood. The clonotype originates from a man older than 75 with acute or convalescent COVID-19. In nucleotides, the CDR3 is TGTGCCAGCAGTCAAATGAACGGGAGGACACTGTTTTTT. This translates into CASSQMNGRTLFF. Based on the CDR3 plus reference TRBV27 and TRBJ1-4, the full variable domain is EAQVTQNPRYLITVTGKKLTVTCSQNMNHEYMSWYRQDPGLGLRQIYYSMNVEVTDKGDVPEGYKVSRKEKRNFPLILESPSPNQTSLYFCASSQMNGRTLFFGSGTQLSVL.